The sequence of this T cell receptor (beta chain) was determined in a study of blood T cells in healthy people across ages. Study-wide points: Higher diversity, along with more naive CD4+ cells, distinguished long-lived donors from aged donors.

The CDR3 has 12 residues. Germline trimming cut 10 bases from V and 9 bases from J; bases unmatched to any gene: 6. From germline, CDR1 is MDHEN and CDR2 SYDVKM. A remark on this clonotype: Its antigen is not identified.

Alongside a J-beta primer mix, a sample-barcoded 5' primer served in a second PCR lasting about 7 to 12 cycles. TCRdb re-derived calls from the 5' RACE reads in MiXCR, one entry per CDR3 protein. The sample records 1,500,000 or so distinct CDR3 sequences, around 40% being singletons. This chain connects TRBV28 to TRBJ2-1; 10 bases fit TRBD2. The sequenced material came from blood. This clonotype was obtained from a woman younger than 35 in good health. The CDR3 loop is CATARLAGEQFF. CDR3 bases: TGTGCCACCGCGAGACTAGCGGGTGAGCAGTTCTTC.